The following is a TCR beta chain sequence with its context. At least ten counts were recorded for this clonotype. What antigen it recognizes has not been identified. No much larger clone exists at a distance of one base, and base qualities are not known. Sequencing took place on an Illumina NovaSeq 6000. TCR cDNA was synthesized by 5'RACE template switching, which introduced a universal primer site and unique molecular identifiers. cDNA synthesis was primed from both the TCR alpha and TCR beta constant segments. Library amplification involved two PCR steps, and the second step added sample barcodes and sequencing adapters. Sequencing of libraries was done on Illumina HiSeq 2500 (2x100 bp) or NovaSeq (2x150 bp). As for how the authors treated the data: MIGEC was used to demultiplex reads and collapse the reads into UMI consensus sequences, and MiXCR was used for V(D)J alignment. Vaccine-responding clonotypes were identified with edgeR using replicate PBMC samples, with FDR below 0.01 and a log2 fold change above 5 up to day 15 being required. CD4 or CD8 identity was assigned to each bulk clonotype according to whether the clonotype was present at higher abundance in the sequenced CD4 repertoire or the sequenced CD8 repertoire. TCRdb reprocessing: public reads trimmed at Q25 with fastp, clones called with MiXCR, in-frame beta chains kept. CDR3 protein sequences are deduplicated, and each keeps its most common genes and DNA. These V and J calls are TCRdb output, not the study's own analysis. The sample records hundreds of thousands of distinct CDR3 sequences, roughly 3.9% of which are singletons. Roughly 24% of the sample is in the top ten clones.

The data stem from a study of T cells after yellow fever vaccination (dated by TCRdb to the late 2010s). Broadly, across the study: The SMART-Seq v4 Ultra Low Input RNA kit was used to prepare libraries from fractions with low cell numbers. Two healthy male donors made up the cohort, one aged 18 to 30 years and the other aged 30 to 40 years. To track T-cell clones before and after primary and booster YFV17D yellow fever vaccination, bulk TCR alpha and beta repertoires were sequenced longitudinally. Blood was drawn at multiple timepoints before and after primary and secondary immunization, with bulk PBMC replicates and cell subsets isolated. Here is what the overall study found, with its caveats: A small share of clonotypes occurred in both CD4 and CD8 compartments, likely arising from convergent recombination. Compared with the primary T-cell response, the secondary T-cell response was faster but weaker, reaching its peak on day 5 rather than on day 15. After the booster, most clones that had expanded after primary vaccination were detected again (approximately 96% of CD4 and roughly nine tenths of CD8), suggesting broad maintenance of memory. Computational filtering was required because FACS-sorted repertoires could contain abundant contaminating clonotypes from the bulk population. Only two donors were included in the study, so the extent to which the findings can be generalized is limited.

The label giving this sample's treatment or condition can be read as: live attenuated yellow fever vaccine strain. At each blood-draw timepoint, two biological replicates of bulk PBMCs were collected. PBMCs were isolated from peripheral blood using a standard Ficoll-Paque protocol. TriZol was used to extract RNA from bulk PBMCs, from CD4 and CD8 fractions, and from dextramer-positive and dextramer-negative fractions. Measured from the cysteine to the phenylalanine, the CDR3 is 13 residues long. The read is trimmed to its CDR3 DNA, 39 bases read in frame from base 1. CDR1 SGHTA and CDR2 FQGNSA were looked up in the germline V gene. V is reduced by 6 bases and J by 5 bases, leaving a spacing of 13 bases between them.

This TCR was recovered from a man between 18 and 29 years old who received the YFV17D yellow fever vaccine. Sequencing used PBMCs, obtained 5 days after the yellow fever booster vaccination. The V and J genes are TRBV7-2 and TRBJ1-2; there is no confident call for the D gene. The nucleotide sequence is TGTGCCAGCAGTTCCGGGCCCGGATATGGCTACACCTTC. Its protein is CASSSGPGYGYTF.